The clone carrying this T cell receptor beta chain showed up many times. Antigen unknown. The CDR3 has 16 residues. Trimming cost V 6 bases and J 3 bases; bases outside gene matches: 7. Germline V CDR1 and CDR2: LNHDA, SQIVND (reference sequence). The source of the sample is a study of regulatory T cells in long-lasting Graves disease. CDR3 regions were amplified by Arm-PCR using iRepertoire HTBI primers to build TCR beta libraries. TCRdb ran MiXCR on the multiplex PCR reads and lists one entry per CDR3 protein. Of roughly 420,000 distinct CDR3 sequences listed, 12% to 15% are singletons. Time point noted: newly diagnosed GD, antithyroid drugs for less than 3 months. From RNA extracted from PBMCs, the TCR library was made. The study, taken as a whole, reports: TRBV28, TRBJ1-2 and TRBJ2-5 were segments that persistent disease favored. Comparison showed that persistent patients shared more public clonotypes (about 3,000) than new patients (over 950).

In addition, the sample was reused for a study of T cells in Graves' hyperthyroidism and ophthalmopathy.

The chain uses TRBV19 and TRBJ2-7; 14 nucleotides align to TRBD2. The clonotype originates from a woman between 50 and 59 years old with Graves disease. This material consisted of peripheral blood mononuclear cells (PBMCs), taken at new diagnosis, from a patient treated with antithyroid drugs. The CDR3 region is CASRRLAGGRFYEQYF. The DNA of the CDR3 is TGTGCCAGTAGAAGACTAGCGGGAGGGCGATTCTACGAGCAGTACTTC.